This TCR beta chain originates from a study of blood T cell repertoires in COVID-19. Using immunoSEQ multiplex PCR, the repertoire was profiled, and TCRdb retains in-frame clones only, with some absent. The sample records a few hundred thousand clones, approximately 75% being singletons. This CDR3 has 14 residues. CDR1 is MNHNY, CDR2 SVGAGI, per germline (reference sequence). The V gene end was trimmed by 7 bases and the J gene end by 7 bases; junction bases not matched to a gene: 10. This chain connects TRBV6-6 to TRBJ2-1; 7 bases fit TRBD2. The clonotype comes from a man aged 40-49 years who had recovered from COVID-19. Sequenced material: PBMCs or T cells enriched from blood (not recorded which). The CDR3 DNA is TGTGCCAGCATCAAGGTGGAGGGAGGGAATGAGCAGTTCTTC. Amino acid sequence: CASIKVEGGNEQFF.